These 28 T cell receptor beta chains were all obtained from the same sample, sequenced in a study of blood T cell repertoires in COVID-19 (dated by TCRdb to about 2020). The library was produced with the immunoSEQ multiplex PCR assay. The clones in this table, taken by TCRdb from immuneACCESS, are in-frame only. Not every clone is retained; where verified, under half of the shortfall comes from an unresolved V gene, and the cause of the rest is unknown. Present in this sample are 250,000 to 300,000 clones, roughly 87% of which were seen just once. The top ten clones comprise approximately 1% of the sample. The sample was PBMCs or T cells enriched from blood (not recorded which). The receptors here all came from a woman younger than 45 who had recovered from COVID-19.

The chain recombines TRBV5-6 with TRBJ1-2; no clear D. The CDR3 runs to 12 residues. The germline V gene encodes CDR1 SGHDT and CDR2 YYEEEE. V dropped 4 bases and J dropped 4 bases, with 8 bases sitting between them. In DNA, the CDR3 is TGTGCCAGCAGCGGCAGGATCTATGGCTACACCTTC. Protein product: CASSGRIYGYTF. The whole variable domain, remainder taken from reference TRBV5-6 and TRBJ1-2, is DAGVTQSPTHLIKTRGQQVTLRCSPKSGHDTVSWYQQALGQGPQFIFQYYEEEERQRGNFPDRFSGHQFPNYSSELNVNALLLGDSALYLCASSGRIYGYTFGSGTRLTVV.

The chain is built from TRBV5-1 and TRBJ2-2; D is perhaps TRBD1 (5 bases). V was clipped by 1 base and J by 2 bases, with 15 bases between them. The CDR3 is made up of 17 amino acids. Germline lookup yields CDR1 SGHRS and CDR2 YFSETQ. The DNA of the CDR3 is TGCGCCAGCAGCTTGAGCCCAGGGAAGGTCAACACCGGGGAGCTGTTTTTT. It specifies CASSLSPGKVNTGELFF.

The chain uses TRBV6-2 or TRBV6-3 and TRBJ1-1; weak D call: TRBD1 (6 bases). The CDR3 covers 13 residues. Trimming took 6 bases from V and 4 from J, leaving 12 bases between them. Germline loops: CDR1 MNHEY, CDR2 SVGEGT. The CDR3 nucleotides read TGTGCCAGCAGCTCCAGGGGTTCCACTGAAGCTTTCTTT. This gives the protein CASSSRGSTEAFF.

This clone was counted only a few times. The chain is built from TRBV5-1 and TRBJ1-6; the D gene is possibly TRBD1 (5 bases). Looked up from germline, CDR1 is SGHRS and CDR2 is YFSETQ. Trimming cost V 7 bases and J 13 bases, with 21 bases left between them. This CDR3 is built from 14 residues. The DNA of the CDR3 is TGCGCCAGCGCAGCAGGGATCTGGGGCATGCCCCTCCACTTT. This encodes CASAAGIWGMPLHF. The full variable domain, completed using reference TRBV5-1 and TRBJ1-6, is KAGVTQTPRYLIKTRGQQVTLSCSPISGHRSVSWYQQTPGQGLQFLFEYFSETQRNKGNFPGRFSGRQFSNSRSEMNVSTLELGDSALYLCASAAGIWGMPLHFGNGTRLTVT.

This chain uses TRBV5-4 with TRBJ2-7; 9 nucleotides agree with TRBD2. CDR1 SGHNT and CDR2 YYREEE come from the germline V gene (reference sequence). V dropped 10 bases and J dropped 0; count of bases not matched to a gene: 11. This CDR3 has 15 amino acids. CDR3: CAHGRLAGNSYEQYF. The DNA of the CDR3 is TGTGCCCATGGCCGGCTAGCGGGGAACTCCTACGAGCAGTACTTC.

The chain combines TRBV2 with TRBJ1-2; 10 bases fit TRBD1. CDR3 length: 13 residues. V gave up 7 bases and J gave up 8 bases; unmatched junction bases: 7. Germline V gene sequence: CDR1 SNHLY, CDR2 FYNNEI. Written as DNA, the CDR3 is TGTGCCAGCACCCGACAGGGGGCAGAAGGCTACACCTTC. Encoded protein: CASTRQGAEGYTF.

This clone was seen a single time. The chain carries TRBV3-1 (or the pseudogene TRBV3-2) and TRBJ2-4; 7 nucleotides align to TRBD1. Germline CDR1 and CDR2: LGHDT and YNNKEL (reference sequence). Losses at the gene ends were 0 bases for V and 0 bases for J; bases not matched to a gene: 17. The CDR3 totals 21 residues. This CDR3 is CASSQDPVRAPRGLAKNIQYF. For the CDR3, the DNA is TGTGCCAGCAGCCAAGACCCCGTTCGGGCCCCAAGGGGGCTAGCCAAAAACATTCAGTACTTC.

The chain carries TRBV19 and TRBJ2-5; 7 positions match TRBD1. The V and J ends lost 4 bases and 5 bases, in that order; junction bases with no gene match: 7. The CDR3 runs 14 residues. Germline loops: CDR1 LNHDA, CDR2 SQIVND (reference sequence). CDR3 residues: CASSRVGGSETQYF. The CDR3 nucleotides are TGTGCCAGTAGTAGGGTAGGGGGCTCGGAGACCCAGTACTTC.

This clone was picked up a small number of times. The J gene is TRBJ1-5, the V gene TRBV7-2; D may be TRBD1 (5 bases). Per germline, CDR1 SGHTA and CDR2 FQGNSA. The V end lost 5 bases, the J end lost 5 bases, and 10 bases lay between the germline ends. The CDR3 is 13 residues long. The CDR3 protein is CASSQGRDQPQHF. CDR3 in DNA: TGTGCCAGCAGCCAGGGCAGAGATCAGCCCCAGCATTTT.

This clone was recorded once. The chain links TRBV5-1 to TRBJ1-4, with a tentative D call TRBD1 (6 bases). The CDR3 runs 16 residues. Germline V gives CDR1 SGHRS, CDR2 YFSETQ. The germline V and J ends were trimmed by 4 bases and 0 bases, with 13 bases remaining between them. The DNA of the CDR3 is TGCGCCAGCAGCCCATCAACAGGGACAACTAATGAAAAACTGTTTTTT. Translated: CASSPSTGTTNEKLFF.

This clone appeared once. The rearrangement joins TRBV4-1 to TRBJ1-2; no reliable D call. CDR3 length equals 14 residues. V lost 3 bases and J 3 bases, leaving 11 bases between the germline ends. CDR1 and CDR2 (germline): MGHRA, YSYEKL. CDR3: CASSQPDIYYGYTF. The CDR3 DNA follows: TGCGCCAGCAGCCAGCCAGACATTTACTATGGCTACACCTTC.

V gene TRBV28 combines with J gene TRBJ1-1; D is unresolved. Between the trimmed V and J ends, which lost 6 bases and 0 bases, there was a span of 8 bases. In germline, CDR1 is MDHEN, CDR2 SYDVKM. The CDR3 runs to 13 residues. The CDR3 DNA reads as TGTGCCAGCAGGGGCAGACTGAACACTGAAGCTTTCTTT. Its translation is CASRGRLNTEAFF.

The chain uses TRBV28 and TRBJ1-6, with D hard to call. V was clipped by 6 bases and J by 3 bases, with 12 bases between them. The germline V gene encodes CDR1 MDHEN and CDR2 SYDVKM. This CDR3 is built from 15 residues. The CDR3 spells CASRPSRGYNSPLHF. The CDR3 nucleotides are TGTGCCAGCAGACCGTCCCGGGGCTATAATTCACCCCTCCACTTT.

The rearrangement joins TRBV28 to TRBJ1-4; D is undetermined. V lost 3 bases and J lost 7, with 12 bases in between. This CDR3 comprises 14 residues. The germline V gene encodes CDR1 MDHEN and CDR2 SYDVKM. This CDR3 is CASSLDGDIEKLFF. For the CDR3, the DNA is TGTGCCAGCAGTTTGGACGGGGATATTGAAAAACTGTTTTTT.

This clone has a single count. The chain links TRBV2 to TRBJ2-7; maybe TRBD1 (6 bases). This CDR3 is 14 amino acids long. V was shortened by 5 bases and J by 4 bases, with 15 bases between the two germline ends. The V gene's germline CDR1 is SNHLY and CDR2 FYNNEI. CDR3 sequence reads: CASSYYRASYEQYF. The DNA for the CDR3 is TGTGCCAGCAGTTACTACAGGGCCAGTTACGAGCAGTACTTC.

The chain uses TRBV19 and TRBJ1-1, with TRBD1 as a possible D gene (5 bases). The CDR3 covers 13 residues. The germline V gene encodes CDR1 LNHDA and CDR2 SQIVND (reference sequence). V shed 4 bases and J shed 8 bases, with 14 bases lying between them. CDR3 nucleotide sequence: TGTGCCAGTAGTACGACAGTTCTGGCCGAAGCTTTCTTT. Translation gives CASSTTVLAEAFF.

For the CDR3, the DNA is TGTGCCAGCAGAGTCACCCAGGGGGCGGGAAACACCGGGGAGCTGTTTTTT. This codes for CASRVTQGAGNTGELFF. V is TRBV5-5 and J is TRBJ2-2, with 8 bases matching TRBD1. CDR3 length: 17 amino acids. V lost 5 bases, J lost 2 bases, and 11 bases stayed unmatched. Germline V lookup: CDR1 SGHKS, CDR2 YYEKEE (reference sequence).

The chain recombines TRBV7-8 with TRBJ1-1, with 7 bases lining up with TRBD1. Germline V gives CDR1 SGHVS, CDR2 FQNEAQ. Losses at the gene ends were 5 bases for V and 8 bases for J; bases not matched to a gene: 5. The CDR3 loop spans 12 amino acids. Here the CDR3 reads CASSPYRGEAFF. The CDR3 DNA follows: TGTGCCAGCAGCCCCTACAGGGGAGAAGCTTTCTTT. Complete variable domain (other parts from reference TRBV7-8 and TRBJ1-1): GAGVSQSPRYKVAKRGQDVALRCDPISGHVSLFWYQQALGQGPEFLTYFQNEAQLDKSGLPSDRFFAERPEGSVSTLKIQRTQQEDSAVYLCASSPYRGEAFFGQGTRLTVV.

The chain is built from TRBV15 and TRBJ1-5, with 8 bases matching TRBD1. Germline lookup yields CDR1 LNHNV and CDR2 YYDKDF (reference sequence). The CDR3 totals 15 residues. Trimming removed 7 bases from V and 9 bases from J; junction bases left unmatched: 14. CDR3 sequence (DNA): TGTGCCACCATATTCCCTCCAGGGGGCGGATGGCCCCAGCATTTT. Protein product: CATIFPPGGGWPQHF.

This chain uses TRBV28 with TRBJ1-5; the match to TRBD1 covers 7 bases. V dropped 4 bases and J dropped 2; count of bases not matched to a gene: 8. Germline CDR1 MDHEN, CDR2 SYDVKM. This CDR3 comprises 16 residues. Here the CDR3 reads CASSSAGGTGNQPQHF. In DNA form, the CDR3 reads TGTGCCAGCAGTTCCGCCGGAGGGACAGGCAATCAGCCCCAGCATTTT.

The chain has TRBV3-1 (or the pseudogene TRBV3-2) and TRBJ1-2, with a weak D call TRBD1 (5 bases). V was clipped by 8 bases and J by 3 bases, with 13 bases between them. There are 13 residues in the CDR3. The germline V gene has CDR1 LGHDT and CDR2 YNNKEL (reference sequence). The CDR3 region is CASGSRVDYGYTF. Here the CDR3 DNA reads TGTGCCAGCGGTAGCAGGGTGGACTATGGCTACACCTTC.

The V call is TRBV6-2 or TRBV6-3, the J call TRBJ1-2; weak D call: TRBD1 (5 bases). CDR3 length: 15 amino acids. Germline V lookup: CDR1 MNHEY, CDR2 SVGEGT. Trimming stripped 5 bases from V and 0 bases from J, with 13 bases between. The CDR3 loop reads CASSTHLRANYGYTF. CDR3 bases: TGTGCCAGCAGTACCCACCTCAGGGCTAACTATGGCTACACCTTC.

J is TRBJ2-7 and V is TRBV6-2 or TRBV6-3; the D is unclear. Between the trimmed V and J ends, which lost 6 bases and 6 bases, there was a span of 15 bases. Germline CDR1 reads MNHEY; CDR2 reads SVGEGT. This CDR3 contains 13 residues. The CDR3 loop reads CASSRANIAEQYF. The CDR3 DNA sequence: TGTGCCAGCAGCCGGGCCAACATCGCCGAGCAGTACTTC.

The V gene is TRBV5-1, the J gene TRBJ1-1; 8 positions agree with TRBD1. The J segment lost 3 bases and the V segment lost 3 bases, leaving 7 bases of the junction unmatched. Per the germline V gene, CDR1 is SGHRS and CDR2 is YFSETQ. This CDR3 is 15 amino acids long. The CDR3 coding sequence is TGCGCCAGCAGCTACCGGGACAGGATATACACTGAAGCTTTCTTT. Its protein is CASSYRDRIYTEAFF. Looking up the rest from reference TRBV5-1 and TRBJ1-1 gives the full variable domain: KAGVTQTPRYLIKTRGQQVTLSCSPISGHRSVSWYQQTPGQGLQFLFEYFSETQRNKGNFPGRFSGRQFSNSRSEMNVSTLELGDSALYLCASSYRDRIYTEAFFGQGTRLTVV.

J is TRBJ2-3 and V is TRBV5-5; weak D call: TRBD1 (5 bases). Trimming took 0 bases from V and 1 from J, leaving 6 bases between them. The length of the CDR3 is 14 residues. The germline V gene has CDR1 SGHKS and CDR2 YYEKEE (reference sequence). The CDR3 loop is CASSLETGTDTQYF. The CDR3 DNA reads TGTGCCAGCAGCTTGGAGACAGGCACAGATACGCAGTATTTT.

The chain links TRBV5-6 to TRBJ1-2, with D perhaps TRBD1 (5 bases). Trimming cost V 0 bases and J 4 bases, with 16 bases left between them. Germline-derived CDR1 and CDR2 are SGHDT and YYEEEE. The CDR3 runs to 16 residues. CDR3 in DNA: TGTGCCAGCAGCTTGGGCTCCGGACATCCTATCTATGGCTACACCTTC. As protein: CASSLGSGHPIYGYTF. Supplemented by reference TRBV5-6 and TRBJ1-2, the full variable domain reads DAGVTQSPTHLIKTRGQQVTLRCSPKSGHDTVSWYQQALGQGPQFIFQYYEEEERQRGNFPDRFSGHQFPNYSSELNVNALLLGDSALYLCASSLGSGHPIYGYTFGSGTRLTVV.

CDR3 residues: CASSLAPGTGFYEQYF. The CDR3 DNA reads as TGCGCCAGCAGCTTGGCCCCGGGGACTGGATTTTACGAGCAGTACTTC. The V call is TRBV5-1, the J call TRBJ2-7; weak D call: TRBD2 (6 bases). V was pared by 0 bases and J by 4 bases, with 17 bases between. The CDR3 covers 16 residues. Germline V CDR1 and CDR2: SGHRS, YFSETQ.

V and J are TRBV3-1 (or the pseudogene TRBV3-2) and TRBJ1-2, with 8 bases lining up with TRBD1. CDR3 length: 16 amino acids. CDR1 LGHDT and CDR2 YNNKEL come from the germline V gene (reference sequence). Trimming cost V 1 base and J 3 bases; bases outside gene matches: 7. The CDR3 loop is CASSQVDRAFDYGYTF. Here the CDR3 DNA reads TGTGCCAGCAGCCAAGTGGACAGGGCGTTTGACTATGGCTACACCTTC.